Shown below are 4 T cell receptor beta chains from a single sample sequenced in a study of technical replicates of blood from a handful of donors. The repertoire was sequenced with immunoSEQ multiplex PCR; TCRdb's copy has only in-frame clones and lacks some. The data show about 74,000 clones, approximately 90% seen once. The sample taken for sequencing was T cells isolated from PBMCs. These receptors all stem from a human donor in good health.

Here the CDR3 DNA reads TGTGCCAGTAGTATTAGCAGGAGGGGAGAGACCCAGTACTTC. It encodes CASSISRRGETQYF. The chain joins TRBV19 to TRBJ2-5; the D gene is possibly TRBD2 (6 bases). The V gene lost 3 bases and the J gene lost 4 bases, with 12 bases spanning the gap. Per germline, CDR1 LNHDA and CDR2 SQIVND (reference sequence). This CDR3 has 14 amino acids.

The chain has TRBV19 and TRBJ2-7; 7 bases align to TRBD1. CDR3 length equals 13 residues. V lost 5 bases to trimming and J lost 4 bases; unmatched junction nucleotides: 5. Germline CDR1 reads LNHDA; CDR2 reads SQIVND (reference sequence). The DNA of the CDR3 is TGTGCCAGTAGTTTGACAGGGAAATACGAGCAGTACTTC. This sequence encodes CASSLTGKYEQYF.

The genes are TRBV28 and TRBJ2-7; possibly TRBD1 for D (5 bases). CDR1 is MDHEN and CDR2 is SYDVKM in the germline V gene. V lost 10 bases and J lost 6, with 16 bases in between. This CDR3 has 12 residues. CDR3 bases: TGTGCCACCCTAAAGGGGCAGGTCGAGCAGTACTTC. Its translation: CATLKGQVEQYF.

V and J are TRBV4-3 and TRBJ1-5; D is ambiguous. The germline V gene encodes CDR1 LGHNA and CDR2 YSLEER. The V end was cut by 4 bases, the J end by 6 bases, with 4 bases between. This CDR3 is built from 11 residues. For the CDR3, the DNA is TGCGCCAGCAGCCCTTGTCAGCCCCAGCATTTT. Its translation: CASSPCQPQHF.